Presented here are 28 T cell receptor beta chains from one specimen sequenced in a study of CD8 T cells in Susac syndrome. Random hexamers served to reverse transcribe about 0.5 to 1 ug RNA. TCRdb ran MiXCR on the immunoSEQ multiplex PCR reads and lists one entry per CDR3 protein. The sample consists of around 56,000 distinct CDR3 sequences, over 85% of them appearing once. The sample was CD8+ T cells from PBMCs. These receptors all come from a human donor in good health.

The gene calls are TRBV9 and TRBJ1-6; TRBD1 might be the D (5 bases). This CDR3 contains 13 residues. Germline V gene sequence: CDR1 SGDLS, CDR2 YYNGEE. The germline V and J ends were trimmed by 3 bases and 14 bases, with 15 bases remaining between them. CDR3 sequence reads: CASSDGGFEALHF. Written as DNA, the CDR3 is TGTGCCAGCAGCGATGGGGGTTTCGAGGCCCTCCACTTT.

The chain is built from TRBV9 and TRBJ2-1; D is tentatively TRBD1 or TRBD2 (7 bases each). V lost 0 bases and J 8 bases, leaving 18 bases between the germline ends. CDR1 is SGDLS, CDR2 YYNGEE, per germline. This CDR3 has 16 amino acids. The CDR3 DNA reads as TGTGCCAGCAGCGTAGAGGGGGCCTCAGGGAGGGATGAGCAGTTCTTC. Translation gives CASSVEGASGRDEQFF.

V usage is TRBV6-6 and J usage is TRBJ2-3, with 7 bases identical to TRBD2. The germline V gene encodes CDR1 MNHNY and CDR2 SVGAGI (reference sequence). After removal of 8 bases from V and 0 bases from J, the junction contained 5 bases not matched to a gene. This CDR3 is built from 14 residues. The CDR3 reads CASLPGGSTDTQYF. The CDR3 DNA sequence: TGTGCCAGCCTGCCGGGGGGTAGCACAGATACGCAGTATTTT.

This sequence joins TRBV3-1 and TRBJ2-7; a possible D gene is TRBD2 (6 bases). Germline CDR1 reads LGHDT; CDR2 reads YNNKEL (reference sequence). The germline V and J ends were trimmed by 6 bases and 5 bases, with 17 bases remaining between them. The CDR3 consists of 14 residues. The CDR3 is CASSPEGRVNEQYF. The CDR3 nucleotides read TGTGCCAGCAGTCCGGAGGGAAGGGTCAACGAGCAGTACTTC.

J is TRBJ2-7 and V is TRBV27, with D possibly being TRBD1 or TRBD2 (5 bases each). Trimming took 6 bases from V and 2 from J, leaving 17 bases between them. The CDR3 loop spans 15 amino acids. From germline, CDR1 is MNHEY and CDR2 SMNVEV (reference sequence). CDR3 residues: CASRYGAGVAYEQYF. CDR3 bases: TGTGCCAGCAGATACGGGGCAGGAGTAGCCTACGAGCAGTACTTC.

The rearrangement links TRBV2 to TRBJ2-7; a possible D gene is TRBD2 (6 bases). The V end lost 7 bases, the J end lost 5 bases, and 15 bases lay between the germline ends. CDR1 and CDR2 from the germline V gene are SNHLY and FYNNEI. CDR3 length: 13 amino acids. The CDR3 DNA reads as TGTGCCAGCATTGCGGGGACCGGCAACGAGCAGTACTTC. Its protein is CASIAGTGNEQYF.

The CDR3, as DNA: TGTGCCAGCAGTACAGTTGAGAGTTATACCGGGGAGCTGTTTTTT. Its translation: CASSTVESYTGELFF. This chain connects TRBV28 to TRBJ2-2; D is undetermined. The CDR3 spans 15 residues. Trimming removed 5 bases at V and 5 bases at J, with 15 bases between. Germline V gene lookup returns CDR1 MDHEN and CDR2 SYDVKM.

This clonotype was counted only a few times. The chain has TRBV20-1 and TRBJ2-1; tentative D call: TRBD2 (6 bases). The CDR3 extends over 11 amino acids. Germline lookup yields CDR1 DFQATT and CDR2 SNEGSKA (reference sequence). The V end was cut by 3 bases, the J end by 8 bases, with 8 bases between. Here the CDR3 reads CSASGEDEQFF. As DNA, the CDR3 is TGCAGTGCTAGTGGGGAGGATGAGCAGTTCTTC.

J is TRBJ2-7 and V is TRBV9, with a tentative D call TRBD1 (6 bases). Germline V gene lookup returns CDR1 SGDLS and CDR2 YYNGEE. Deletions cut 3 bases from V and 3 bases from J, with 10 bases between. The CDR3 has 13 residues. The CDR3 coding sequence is TGTGCCAGCAGCGAACCGGACAGCTACGAGCAGTACTTC. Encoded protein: CASSEPDSYEQYF.

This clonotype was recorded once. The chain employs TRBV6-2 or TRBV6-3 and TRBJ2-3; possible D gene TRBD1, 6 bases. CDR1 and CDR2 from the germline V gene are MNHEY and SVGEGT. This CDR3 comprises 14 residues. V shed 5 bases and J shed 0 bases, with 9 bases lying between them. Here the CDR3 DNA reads TGTGCCAGCAGTCGGGACACCAGCACAGATACGCAGTATTTT. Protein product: CASSRDTSTDTQYF.

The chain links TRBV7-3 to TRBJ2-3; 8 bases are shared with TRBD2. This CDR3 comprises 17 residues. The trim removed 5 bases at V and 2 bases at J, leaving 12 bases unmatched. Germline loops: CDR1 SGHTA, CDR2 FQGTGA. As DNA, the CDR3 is TGTGCCAGCAGCCGAATTACTTACGGGGGGGTCACAGATACGCAGTATTTT. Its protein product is CASSRITYGGVTDTQYF.

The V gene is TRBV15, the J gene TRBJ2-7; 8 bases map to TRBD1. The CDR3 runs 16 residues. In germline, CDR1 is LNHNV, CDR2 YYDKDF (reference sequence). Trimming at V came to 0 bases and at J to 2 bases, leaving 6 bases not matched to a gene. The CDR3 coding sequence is TGTGCCACCAGCAGAGAGGACAGGGAGTTTCCCTACGAGCAGTACTTC. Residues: CATSREDREFPYEQYF.

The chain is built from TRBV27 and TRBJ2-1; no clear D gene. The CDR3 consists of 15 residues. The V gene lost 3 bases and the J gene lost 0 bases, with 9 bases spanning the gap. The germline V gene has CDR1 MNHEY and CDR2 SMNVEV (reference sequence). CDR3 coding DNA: TGTGCCAGCAGTTTTGGGGTGAGCTCCTACAATGAGCAGTTCTTC. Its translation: CASSFGVSSYNEQFF.

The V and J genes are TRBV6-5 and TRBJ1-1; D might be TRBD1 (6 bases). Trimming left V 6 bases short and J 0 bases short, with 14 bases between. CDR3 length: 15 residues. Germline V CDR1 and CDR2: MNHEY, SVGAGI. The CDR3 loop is CASSLRTAMNTEAFF. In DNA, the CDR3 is TGTGCCAGCAGCCTACGGACAGCCATGAACACTGAAGCTTTCTTT.

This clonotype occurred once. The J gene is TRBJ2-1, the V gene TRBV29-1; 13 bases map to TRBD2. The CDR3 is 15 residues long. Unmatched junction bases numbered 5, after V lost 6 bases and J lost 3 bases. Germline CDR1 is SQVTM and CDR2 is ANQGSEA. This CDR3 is CSVAGLAGVYNEQFF. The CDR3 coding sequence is TGCAGCGTAGCCGGACTAGCGGGGGTCTACAATGAGCAGTTCTTC.

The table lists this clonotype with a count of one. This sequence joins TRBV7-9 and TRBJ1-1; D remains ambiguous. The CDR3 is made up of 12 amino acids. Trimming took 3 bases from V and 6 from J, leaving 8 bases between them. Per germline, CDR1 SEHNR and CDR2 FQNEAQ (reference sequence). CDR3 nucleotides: TGTGCCAGCAGCTTGTCACTCCCTGAAGCTTTCTTT. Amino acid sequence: CASSLSLPEAFF. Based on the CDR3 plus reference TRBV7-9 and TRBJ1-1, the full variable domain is DTGVSQNPRHKITKRGQNVTFRCDPISEHNRLYWYRQTLGQGPEFLTYFQNEAQLEKSRLLSDRFSAERPKGSFSTLEIQRTEQGDSAMYLCASSLSLPEAFFGQGTRLTVV.

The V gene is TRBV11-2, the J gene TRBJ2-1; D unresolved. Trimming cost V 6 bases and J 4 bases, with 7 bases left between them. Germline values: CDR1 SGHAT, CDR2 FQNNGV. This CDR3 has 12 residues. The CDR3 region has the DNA TGTGCCAGCAGGCACGGTTACAATGAGCAGTTCTTC. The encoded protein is CASRHGYNEQFF.

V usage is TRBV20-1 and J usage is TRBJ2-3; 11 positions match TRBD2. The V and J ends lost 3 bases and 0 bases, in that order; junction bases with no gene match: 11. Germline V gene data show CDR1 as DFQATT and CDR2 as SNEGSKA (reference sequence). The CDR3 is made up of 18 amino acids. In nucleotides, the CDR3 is TGCAGTGCTAGCGGGTTTAGCGGGGGGGATACGAGCACAGATACGCAGTATTTT. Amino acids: CSASGFSGGDTSTDTQYF.

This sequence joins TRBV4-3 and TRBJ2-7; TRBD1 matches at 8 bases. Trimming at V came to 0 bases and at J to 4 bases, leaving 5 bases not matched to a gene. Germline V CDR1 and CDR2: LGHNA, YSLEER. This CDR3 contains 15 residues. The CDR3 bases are TGCGCCAGCAGCCAAGAATACAGGGGGTCTTACGAGCAGTACTTC. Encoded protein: CASSQEYRGSYEQYF.

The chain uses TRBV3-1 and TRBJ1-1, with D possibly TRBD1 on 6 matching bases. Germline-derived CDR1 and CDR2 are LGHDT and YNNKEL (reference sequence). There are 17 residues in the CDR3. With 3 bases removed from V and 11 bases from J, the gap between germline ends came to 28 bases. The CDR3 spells CASSQSPYPTGIFMAFF. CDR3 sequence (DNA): TGTGCCAGCAGCCAGAGTCCTTATCCGACAGGAATTTTTATGGCTTTCTTT.

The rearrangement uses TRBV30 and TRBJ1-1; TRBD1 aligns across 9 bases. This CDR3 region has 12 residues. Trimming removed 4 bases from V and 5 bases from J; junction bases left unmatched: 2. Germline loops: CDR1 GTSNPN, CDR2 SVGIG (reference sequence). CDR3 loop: CAWNRGLTEAFF. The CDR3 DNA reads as TGTGCCTGGAACAGGGGGCTTACTGAAGCTTTCTTT.

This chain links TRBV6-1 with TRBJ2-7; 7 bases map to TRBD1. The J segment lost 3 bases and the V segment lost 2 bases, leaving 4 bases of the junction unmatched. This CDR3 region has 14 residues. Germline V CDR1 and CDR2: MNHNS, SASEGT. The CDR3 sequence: CASSEKTGIYEQYF. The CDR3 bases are TGTGCCAGCAGTGAAAAGACAGGGATCTACGAGCAGTACTTC.

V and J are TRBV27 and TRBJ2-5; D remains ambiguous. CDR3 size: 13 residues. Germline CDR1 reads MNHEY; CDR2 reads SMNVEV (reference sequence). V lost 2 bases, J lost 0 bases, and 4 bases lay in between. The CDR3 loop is CASSLIDQETQYF. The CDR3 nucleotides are TGTGCCAGCAGTTTAATAGACCAAGAGACCCAGTACTTC.

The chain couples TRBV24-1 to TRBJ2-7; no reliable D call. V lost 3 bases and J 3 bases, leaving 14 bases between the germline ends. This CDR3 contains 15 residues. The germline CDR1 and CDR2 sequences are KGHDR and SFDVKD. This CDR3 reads CATSDHRSLGYEQYF. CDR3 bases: TGTGCCACCAGTGATCACCGCTCGTTGGGCTACGAGCAGTACTTC.

The CDR3 reads CASSPTGSPEAFF. CDR3 DNA sequence: TGTGCCAGCAGCCCCACAGGGAGCCCTGAAGCTTTCTTT. The chain uses TRBV12-3 or TRBV12-4 and TRBJ1-1; maybe TRBD1 (6 bases). V was trimmed by 6 bases and J by 6 bases, leaving 14 bases between them. This CDR3 is built from 13 residues.

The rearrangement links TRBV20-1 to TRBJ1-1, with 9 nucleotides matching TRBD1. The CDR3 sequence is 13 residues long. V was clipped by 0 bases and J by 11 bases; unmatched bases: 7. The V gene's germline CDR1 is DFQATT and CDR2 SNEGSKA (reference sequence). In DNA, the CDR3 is TGCAGTGCTAGAGACCCTCGGACAGGGGAGGCTTTCTTT. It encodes CSARDPRTGEAFF.

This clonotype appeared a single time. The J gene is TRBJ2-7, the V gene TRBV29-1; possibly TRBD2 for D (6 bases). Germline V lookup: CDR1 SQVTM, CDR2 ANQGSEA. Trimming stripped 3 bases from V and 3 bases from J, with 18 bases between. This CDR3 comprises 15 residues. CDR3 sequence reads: CSVDYPGQGGYEQYF. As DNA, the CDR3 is TGCAGCGTTGACTACCCGGGGCAGGGAGGCTACGAGCAGTACTTC.

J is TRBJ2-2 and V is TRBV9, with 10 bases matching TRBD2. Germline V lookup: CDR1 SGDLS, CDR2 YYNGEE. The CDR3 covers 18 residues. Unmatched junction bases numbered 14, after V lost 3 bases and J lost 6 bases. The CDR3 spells CASSAEGSGGGTAGELFF. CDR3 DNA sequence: TGTGCCAGCAGCGCCGAAGGGAGCGGGGGGGGTACCGCCGGGGAGCTGTTTTTT.